The 10 T cell receptor beta chains below come from one sample, sequenced in a study of PD-L1 blockade in urothelial cancer. Noted time point: pretreatment peripheral blood. Libraries were prepared by immunoSEQ multiplex PCR; TCRdb keeps only in-frame clonotypes and omits some of them. The sample carries 60,000 or so clones, approximately 80% recorded once. The sequencing used PBMCs, collected around atezolizumab (anti-PD-L1) treatment. Receptors originate from a man between 65 and 80 years old with urothelial cancer.

This rearrangement joins TRBV5-1 to TRBJ2-2; 9 bases are a match to TRBD1. The ends lost 4 bases at V and 6 bases at J; junction bases unmatched: 16. The CDR3 runs to 18 residues. Germline V gives CDR1 SGHRS, CDR2 YFSETQ. The CDR3 spells CASSPYGTGRASPGELFF. The CDR3 nucleotides read TGCGCCAGCAGCCCTTACGGGACAGGGAGGGCGAGCCCCGGGGAGCTGTTTTTT.

This clone came up once. The V and J genes are TRBV6-6 and TRBJ2-1, with D unclear. Per the germline V gene, CDR1 is MNHNY and CDR2 is SVGAGI (reference sequence). V lost 7 bases, J lost 6 bases, and 7 bases lay in between. The CDR3 contains 11 residues. CDR3 DNA: TGTGCCAGCACGGGTTTCAATGAGCAGTTCTTC. It translates to CASTGFNEQFF.

The genes are TRBV9 and TRBJ2-3, with D perhaps TRBD1 (6 bases). The CDR3 is 14 residues long. Germline V gene lookup returns CDR1 SGDLS and CDR2 YYNGEE. Trimming removed 0 bases from V and 1 base from J, with 6 bases in between. The CDR3 loop is CASSVGQGTDTQYF. CDR3 nucleotide sequence: TGTGCCAGCAGCGTAGGACAGGGCACAGATACGCAGTATTTT.

J is TRBJ2-7 and V is TRBV30; TRBD1 matches 8 bases. The CDR3 sequence is 13 residues long. With 5 bases clipped from V and 6 bases from J, the junction kept 9 bases outside the gene matches. Germline loops: CDR1 GTSNPN, CDR2 SVGIG (reference sequence). CDR3 loop: CAWDRQGRSEQYF. The CDR3 nucleotides are TGTGCCTGGGATCGACAGGGGCGGAGCGAGCAGTACTTC.

The V gene is TRBV7-9, the J gene TRBJ2-7, with D hard to call. The CDR3 consists of 15 residues. V was trimmed by 2 bases and J by 2 bases, leaving 13 bases between them. Germline V gives CDR1 SEHNR, CDR2 FQNEAQ (reference sequence). The CDR3, as DNA: TGTGCCAGCAGCTTACTAGGTCAGTCCCCCTACGAGCAGTACTTC. Amino acid sequence: CASSLLGQSPYEQYF. Using reference TRBV7-9 and TRBJ2-7 for the parts outside the CDR3, the full variable domain is DTGVSQNPRHKITKRGQNVTFRCDPISEHNRLYWYRQTLGQGPEFLTYFQNEAQLEKSRLLSDRFSAERPKGSFSTLEIQRTEQGDSAMYLCASSLLGQSPYEQYFGPGTRLTVT.

The chain employs TRBV2 and TRBJ2-5, with 9 bases aligning to TRBD2. The CDR3 runs to 14 residues. Per the germline V gene, CDR1 is SNHLY and CDR2 is FYNNEI. J lost 2 bases, V lost 11 bases, and 9 bases had no gene match. The CDR3: CAVPGLAGQETQYF. DNA of the CDR3: TGTGCCGTCCCGGGGCTAGCGGGACAAGAGACCCAGTACTTC.

This sequence joins TRBV5-1 and TRBJ1-6; unclear D gene. The CDR3 spans 14 residues. In germline, CDR1 is SGHRS, CDR2 YFSETQ. Trimming took 4 bases from V and 7 from J, leaving 12 bases between them. CDR3 protein: CASSEDLSNSPLHF. CDR3 bases: TGCGCCAGCAGCGAAGATTTAAGCAATTCACCCCTCCACTTT.

V usage is TRBV6-6 and J usage is TRBJ2-2; 9 nucleotides agree with TRBD2. J gave up 4 bases and V 5 bases, and 5 bases lay outside the gene matches. Germline lookup yields CDR1 MNHNY and CDR2 SVGAGI (reference sequence). This CDR3 has 15 residues. The CDR3 coding sequence is TGTGCCAGCAGTCCGGGACTAGCCGGCACCGGGGAGCTGTTTTTT. It is translated as CASSPGLAGTGELFF.

The chain is built from TRBV5-6 and TRBJ2-5, with a weak D call TRBD1 (6 bases). V lost 4 bases to trimming and J lost 1 base, with 17 bases between them. The CDR3 length is 16 residues. The germline V gene encodes CDR1 SGHDT and CDR2 YYEEEE. CDR3 sequence reads: CASSRILGGPQETQYF. As DNA, the CDR3 is TGTGCCAGCAGCCGAATTCTAGGGGGACCCCAAGAGACCCAGTACTTC. Drawing the rest from reference TRBV5-6 and TRBJ2-5, the complete variable domain is DAGVTQSPTHLIKTRGQQVTLRCSPKSGHDTVSWYQQALGQGPQFIFQYYEEEERQRGNFPDRFSGHQFPNYSSELNVNALLLGDSALYLCASSRILGGPQETQYFGPGTRLLVL.

V usage is TRBV30 and J usage is TRBJ1-6, with D unresolved. The V and J ends lost 2 bases and 0 bases respectively, with 5 bases between them. Germline V gene data show CDR1 as GTSNPN and CDR2 as SVGIG (reference sequence). This CDR3 is 14 amino acids long. In DNA, the CDR3 is TGTGCCTGGAGTCCGGGCTCCTATAATTCACCCCTCCACTTT. Encoded protein: CAWSPGSYNSPLHF.